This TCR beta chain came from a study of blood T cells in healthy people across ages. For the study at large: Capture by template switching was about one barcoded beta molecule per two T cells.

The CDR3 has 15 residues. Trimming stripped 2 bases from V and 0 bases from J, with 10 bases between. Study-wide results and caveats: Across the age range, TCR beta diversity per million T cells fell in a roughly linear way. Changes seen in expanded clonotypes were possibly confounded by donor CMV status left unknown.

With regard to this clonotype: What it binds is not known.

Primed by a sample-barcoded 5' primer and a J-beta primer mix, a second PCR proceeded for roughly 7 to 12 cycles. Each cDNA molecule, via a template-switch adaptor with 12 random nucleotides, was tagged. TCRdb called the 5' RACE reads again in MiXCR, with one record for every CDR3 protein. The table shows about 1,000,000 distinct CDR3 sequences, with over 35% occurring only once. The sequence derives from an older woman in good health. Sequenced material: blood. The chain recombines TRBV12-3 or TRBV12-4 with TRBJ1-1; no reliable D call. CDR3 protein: CASSLYRLVNTEAFF. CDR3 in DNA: TGTGCCAGCAGTTTATATCGGCTAGTGAACACTGAAGCTTTCTTT.